This TCR beta chain emerged from a study of control samples from healthy donors and cancer patients. Germline CDR1 is SGHDN and CDR2 is FVKESK. Trimming pared 4 bases from V and 6 bases from J, leaving 24 bases between. This CDR3 contains 17 residues. Only in-frame clones appear in the TCRdb table, and some are missing; sequencing was by immunoSEQ multiplex PCR. The sample includes 75,000 to 95,000 clones, approximately 93% seen only once; the top ten take approximately 1.5%. The chain joins TRBV14 to TRBJ1-2; D may be TRBD1 (5 bases). This TCR was recovered from a woman aged 25 to 39 in good health. Sequenced: blood. The CDR3 reads CASSPRQGITLPDGYTF. The CDR3 DNA reads TGTGCCAGCAGCCCCCGGCAGGGAATCACCTTACCCGATGGCTACACCTTC.